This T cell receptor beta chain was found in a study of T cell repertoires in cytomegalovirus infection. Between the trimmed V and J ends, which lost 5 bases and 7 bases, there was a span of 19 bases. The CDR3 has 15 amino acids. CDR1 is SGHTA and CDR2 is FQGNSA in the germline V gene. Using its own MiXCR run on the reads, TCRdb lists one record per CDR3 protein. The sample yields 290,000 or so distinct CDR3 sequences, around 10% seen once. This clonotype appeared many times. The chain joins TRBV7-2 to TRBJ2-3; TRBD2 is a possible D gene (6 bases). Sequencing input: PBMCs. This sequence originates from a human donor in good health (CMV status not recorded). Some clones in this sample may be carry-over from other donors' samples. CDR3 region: CASSNAGTGAYTQYF. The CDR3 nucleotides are TGTGCCAGCAGCAACGCCGGGACTGGGGCGTATACGCAGTATTTT.